This T cell receptor (beta chain) was documented in a study of identical twins. Germline V gene sequence: CDR1 MNHEY, CDR2 SMNVEV (reference sequence). With 0 bases removed from V and 6 bases from J, the gap between germline ends came to 6 bases. CDR3 length: 12 amino acids. Notes on the study in general: Low generation probability was overrepresented in out-of-frame alpha sequences shared by twins. Carriage of fewer insertions was seen in abundant cord blood beta clonotypes, whereas memory repertoires showed none.

It was template switching that added a universal primer site, and there were unique molecular identifiers on the cDNA. TCRdb processed the 5' RACE reads anew with MiXCR; each CDR3 protein has one entry. Of roughly 350,000 distinct CDR3 sequences listed, around 12% are singletons. Note on this clonotype: The antigen is undetermined.

This sample also appeared in a second study, on yellow fever vaccine responses in identical twins. That source adds: Twins reportedly mounted vaccine T cell responses that seemed partly convergent, partly personalized.

The chain has TRBV27 and TRBJ2-7; D remains unclear. Sequenced input: CD8+ T cells sorted from blood. This TCR was sampled from a woman between 18 and 30 years old in good health. Here the CDR3 reads CASSLSNGEQYF. The CDR3 DNA follows: TGTGCCAGCAGTTTATCGAATGGCGAGCAGTACTTC.